This entry concerns a single TCR beta chain. This specimen comes from a study of OX40 agonist ivuxolimab in advanced cancers. About the research overall: Three dose-escalation patients had partial responses: one with hepatocellular carcinoma and two with cutaneous melanoma.

Germline V lookup: CDR1 SEHNR, CDR2 FQNEAQ (reference sequence). Trimming removed 5 bases from V and 4 bases from J; junction bases left unmatched: 11. The CDR3 extends over 16 amino acids. The table came from immunoSEQ multiplex PCR; TCRdb's copy has only in-frame clones and leaves some out. The data contain about 45,000 clones, roughly 88% of them singletons. Peripheral blood came from all dose cohorts at three timepoints. The origin of this receptor is an adult with an advanced solid tumor such as melanoma, head and neck, liver or kidney cancer. The chain employs TRBV7-9 and TRBJ2-1; TRBD2 aligns across 7 bases. This specimen was CD4+ or CD8+ T cells sorted from blood, taken in a trial of the OX40 agonist ivuxolimab. CDR3 coding DNA: TGTGCCAGCAGCCCATACCCCCTAGCGGAGTACAATGAGCAGTTCTTC. As protein: CASSPYPLAEYNEQFF.